Sequencing of this TCR beta chain was carried out in a study of blood T cell repertoires in COVID-19. Only in-frame clones appear in the TCRdb table, and some are missing; sequencing was by immunoSEQ multiplex PCR. The sample contains 75,000 to 100,000 clones, about 86% of which appear only once. V lost 5 bases, J lost 7 bases, and 14 bases lay in between. Germline loops: CDR1 SGHAT, CDR2 FQNNGV. The CDR3 has 13 amino acids. This clone was recorded a few times. This chain links TRBV11-2 with TRBJ1-1; D remains ambiguous. Material: peripheral blood. The source is a human donor in a cohort sampled during active COVID-19. The CDR3 sequence: CASSALTPGEAFF. The CDR3 nucleotides are TGTGCCAGCAGCGCATTGACTCCTGGTGAAGCTTTCTTT.